One and the same sample provided the 2 T cell receptor beta chains below, sequenced in a study of T cell repertoires in cytomegalovirus infection. Their specific antigens are unknown. MiXCR was run by TCRdb on the reads, yielding one entry per CDR3 protein. The profile shows 20,000 to 30,000 distinct CDR3 sequences, around 21% of them singletons. Sequencing was performed on CD8+ T cells from cultured PBMCs, taken from culture after CMV antigen stimulation. The receptors stem from a human donor in good health (CMV status not recorded). Some clones in this sample may be carry-over from other donors' samples.

The V gene is TRBV4-2, the J gene TRBJ2-1, with TRBD2 as a possible D gene (7 bases). V shed 1 base and J shed 3 bases, with 19 bases lying between them. The germline V gene has CDR1 LGHNA and CDR2 YNFKEQ. The CDR3 spans 18 residues. The CDR3 nucleotides are TGTGCCAGCAGCCAAGGGGGGGGGGCCGATTTCATCTACAATGAGCAGTTCTTC. The encoded protein is CASSQGGGADFIYNEQFF.

The chain is built from TRBV6-5 and TRBJ2-1, with 7 bases fitting TRBD2. The J segment lost 2 bases and the V segment lost 2 bases, leaving 6 bases of the junction unmatched. The CDR3 runs 16 residues. Germline lookup yields CDR1 MNHEY and CDR2 SVGAGI. The CDR3 reads CASSYGGEGPYNEQFF. CDR3 bases: TGTGCCAGCAGTTACGGCGGGGAGGGTCCCTACAATGAGCAGTTCTTC.